The source of this T cell receptor beta chain is a study of T cell responses to AZD1222 COVID-19 vaccine. The CDR3 runs 16 residues. Germline assignment: CDR1 SGHDT and CDR2 YYEEEE. Trimming cost V 4 bases and J 3 bases; bases outside gene matches: 9. In the case of this clone: What it binds is not known.

Broader study findings: No repertoire was sampled before or during the peak T cell response, only after it.

TCRdb's table, derived via immunoSEQ multiplex PCR, lists solely in-frame clones and lacks some. The sample lists more than 140,000 clones; about nine tenths were seen once. Source: peripheral blood, taken on day 0 of MenACWY control vaccination. This receptor was identified in an adult in good health. The V gene is TRBV5-6, the J gene TRBJ1-1, with 10 bases fitting TRBD1. This CDR3 reads CASSPGTGARDTEAFF. The CDR3 region has the DNA TGTGCCAGCAGCCCCGGGACAGGGGCGAGGGACACTGAAGCTTTCTTT.